This TCR beta chain derives from a study of siplizumab effects on memory and regulatory T cells. This clone showed up just a few times. Antigen unknown. Findings and limits, study-wide: Left unconfirmed was the suppressive function of proliferating Tregs from siplizumab cultures. Unstimulated subset assignment was obtained for only a minor fraction of alloreactive clones. About 75-95% of proliferating CD4+ or CD8+ clones had no assignable naive or memory phenotype.

The CDR3 spans 15 residues. J gave up 5 bases and V 6 bases, and 8 bases lay outside the gene matches. Germline V gives CDR1 MDHEN, CDR2 SYDVKM. TCR templates, 80,000 to 100,000 per sample, were assayed. This table comes from immunoSEQ multiplex PCR, and its TCRdb copy is limited to in-frame clones, with some not included. Among over 90,000 clones listed, about 94% were seen once. The receptor comes from a human donor in good health. The V call is TRBV28, the J call TRBJ1-5, with 9 bases aligning to TRBD1. Sequencing input: CD4+ T cells sorted from blood. The CDR3 sequence is CASSGQGTQDQPQHF. The CDR3 DNA sequence: TGTGCCAGCAGCGGACAGGGGACTCAGGATCAGCCCCAGCATTTT.